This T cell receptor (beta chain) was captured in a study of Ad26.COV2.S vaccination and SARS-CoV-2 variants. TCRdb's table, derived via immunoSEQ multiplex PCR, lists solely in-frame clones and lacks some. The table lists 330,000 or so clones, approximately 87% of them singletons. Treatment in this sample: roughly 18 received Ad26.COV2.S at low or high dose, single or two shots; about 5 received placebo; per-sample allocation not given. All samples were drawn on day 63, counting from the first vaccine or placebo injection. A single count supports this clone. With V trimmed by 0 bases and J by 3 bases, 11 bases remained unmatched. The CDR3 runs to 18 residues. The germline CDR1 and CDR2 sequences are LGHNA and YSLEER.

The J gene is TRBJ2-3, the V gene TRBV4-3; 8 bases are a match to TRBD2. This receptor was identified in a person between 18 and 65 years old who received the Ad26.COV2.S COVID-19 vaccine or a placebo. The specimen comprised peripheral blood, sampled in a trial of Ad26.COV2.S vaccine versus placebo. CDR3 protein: CASSQDKMAGGLTDTQYF. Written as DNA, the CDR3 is TGCGCCAGCAGCCAAGATAAGATGGCGGGGGGCTTAACAGATACGCAGTATTTT.